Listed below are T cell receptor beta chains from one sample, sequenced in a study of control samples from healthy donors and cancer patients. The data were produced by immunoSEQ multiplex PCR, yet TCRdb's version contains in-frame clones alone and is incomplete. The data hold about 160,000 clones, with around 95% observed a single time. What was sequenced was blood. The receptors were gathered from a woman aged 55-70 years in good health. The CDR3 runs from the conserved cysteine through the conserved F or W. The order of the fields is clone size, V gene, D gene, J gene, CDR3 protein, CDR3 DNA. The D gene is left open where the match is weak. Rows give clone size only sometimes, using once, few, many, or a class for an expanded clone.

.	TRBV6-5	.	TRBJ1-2	CASRNPVVGGGYTF	TGTGCCAGCAGGAATCCAGTTGTCGGTGGTGGCTACACCTTC
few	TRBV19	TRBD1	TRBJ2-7	CASKGTGSYEQYF	TGTGCCAGTAAGGGGACAGGGTCCTACGAGCAGTACTTC
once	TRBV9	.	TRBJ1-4	CASSVTTGGSGELFF	TGTGCCAGCAGCGTCACGACAGGCGGTTCCGGGGAACTGTTTTTT
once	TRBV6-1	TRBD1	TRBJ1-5	CASSEATGGFQPQHF	TGTGCCAGCAGTGAAGCGACAGGGGGATTCCAGCCCCAGCATTTT
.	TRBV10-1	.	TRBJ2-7	CASNQDRRSSREQYF	TGCGCCAGCAACCAAGACAGACGCAGCTCCCGCGAGCAGTACTTC
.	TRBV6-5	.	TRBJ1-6	CASSTGTSGAPLHF	TGTGCCAGCAGTACTGGGACATCTGGGGCGCCCCTCCACTTT
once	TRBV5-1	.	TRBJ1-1	CASSLQATGNTEAFF	TGCGCCAGCAGCTTGCAAGCCACGGGGAACACTGAAGCTTTCTTT
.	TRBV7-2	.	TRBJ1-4	CASSPLWAKGEKLFF	TGTGCCAGCAGCCCTCTTTGGGCAAAGGGGGAAAAACTGTTTTTT
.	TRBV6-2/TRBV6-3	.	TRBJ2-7	CASSSRRRRPYEQYF	TGTGCCAGCAGTTCCCGCAGACGGCGGCCCTACGAGCAGTACTTC
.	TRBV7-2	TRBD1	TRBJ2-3	CASSGQDTDTQYF	TGTGCCAGCTCGGGACAGGACACAGATACGCAGTATTTT
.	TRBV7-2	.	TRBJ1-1	CASSLGGQRETEAFF	TGTGCCAGCAGCTTAGGAGGACAAAGGGAGACTGAAGCTTTCTTT
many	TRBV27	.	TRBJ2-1	CASSFGGKGIEQFF	TGTGCCAGCAGTTTCGGAGGGAAAGGAATCGAGCAGTTCTTC
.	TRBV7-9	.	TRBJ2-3	CASSPLLGGMDTQYF	TGTGCCAGCAGCCCGCTATTGGGGGGCATGGATACGCAGTATTTT
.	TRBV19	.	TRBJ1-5	CASSPGASNQPQHF	TGTGCCAGTTCTCCCGGGGCCAGCAATCAGCCCCAGCATTTT
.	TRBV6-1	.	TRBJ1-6	CTSSEARDLPLHF	TGTACCAGCAGTGAAGCCAGGGACCTACCCCTCCACTTT
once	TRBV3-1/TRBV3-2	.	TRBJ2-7	CASSQLQGSEQYF	TGTGCCAGCAGCCAATTACAGGGTTCCGAGCAGTACTTC
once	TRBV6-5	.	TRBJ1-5	CASSYSRGQPQHF	TGTGCCAGCAGTTACTCGAGGGGGCAGCCCCAGCATTTT
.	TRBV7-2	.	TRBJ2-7	CASSSDGFGFYEQYF	TGTGCCAGCAGCTCGGACGGTTTCGGGTTCTACGAGCAGTACTTC
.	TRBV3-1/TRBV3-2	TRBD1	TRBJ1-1	CASSPGQDGVLNTEAFF	TGTGCCAGCAGCCCGGGACAGGATGGAGTTCTGAACACTGAAGCTTTCTTT
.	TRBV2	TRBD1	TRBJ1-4	CASTGQGGMLGKLFF	TGTGCCAGCACGGGGCAGGGGGGTATGCTAGGAAAACTGTTTTTT
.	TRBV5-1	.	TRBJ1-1	CASSLEGMNTEAFF	TGCGCCAGCAGCTTGGAGGGTATGAACACTGAAGCTTTCTTT
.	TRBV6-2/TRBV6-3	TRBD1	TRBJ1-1	CASSRSGQIYVNTEAFF	TGTGCCAGCAGTAGATCGGGACAGATATATGTGAACACTGAAGCTTTCTTT
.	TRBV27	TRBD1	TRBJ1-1	CASSWTGVLNTEAFF	TGTGCCAGCAGTTGGACAGGGGTTTTGAACACTGAAGCTTTCTTT
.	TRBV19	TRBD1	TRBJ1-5	CASSGGQGYQPQHF	TGTGCCAGTAGTGGGGGACAGGGCTATCAGCCCCAGCATTTT
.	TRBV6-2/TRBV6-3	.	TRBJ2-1	CASSYSTPTEGFF	TGTGCCAGCAGTTACTCGACTCCCACCGAAGGGTTCTTC
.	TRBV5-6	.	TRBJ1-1	CASSLLSRGNTEAFF	TGTGCCAGCAGCTTGTTAAGTCGTGGGAACACTGAAGCTTTCTTT
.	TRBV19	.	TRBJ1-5	CASSIPQNNQPQHF	TGTGCCAGTAGTATACCCCAGAACAATCAGCCCCAGCATTTT
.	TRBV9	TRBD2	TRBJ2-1	CASSGTSGGAWNGQFF	TGTGCCAGCAGCGGCACTAGCGGGGGGGCTTGGAATGGGCAGTTCTTC
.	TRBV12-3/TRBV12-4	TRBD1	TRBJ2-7	CASTGTGGHEQYF	TGTGCCAGCACCGGGACAGGGGGCCACGAGCAGTACTTC
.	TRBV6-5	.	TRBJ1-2	CASSYPGAAGYTF	TGTGCCAGCAGTTACCCAGGCGCAGCGGGCTACACCTTC
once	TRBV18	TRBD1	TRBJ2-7	CASSPDRGRAYEQYF	TGTGCCAGCTCACCCGACAGGGGCCGTGCCTACGAGCAGTACTTC